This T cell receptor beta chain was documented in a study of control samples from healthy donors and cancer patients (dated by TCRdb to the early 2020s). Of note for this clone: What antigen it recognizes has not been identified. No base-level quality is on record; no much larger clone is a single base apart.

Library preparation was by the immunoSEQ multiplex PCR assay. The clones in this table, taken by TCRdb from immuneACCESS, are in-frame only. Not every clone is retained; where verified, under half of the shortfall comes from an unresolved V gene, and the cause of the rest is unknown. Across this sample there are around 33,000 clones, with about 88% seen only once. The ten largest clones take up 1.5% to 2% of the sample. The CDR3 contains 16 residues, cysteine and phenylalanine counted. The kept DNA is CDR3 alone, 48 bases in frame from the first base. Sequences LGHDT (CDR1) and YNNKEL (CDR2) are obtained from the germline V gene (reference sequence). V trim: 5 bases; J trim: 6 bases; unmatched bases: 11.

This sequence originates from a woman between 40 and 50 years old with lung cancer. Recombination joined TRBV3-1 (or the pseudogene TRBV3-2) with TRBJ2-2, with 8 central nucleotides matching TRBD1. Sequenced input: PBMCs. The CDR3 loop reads CASSEGTGGRAGELFF. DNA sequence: TGTGCCAGCAGCGAAGGCACAGGGGGTAGGGCCGGGGAGCTGTTTTTT.